This TCR beta chain was identified in a study of blood T cell repertoires in COVID-19. Only in-frame clones appear in the TCRdb table, and some are missing; sequencing was by immunoSEQ multiplex PCR. The data contain approximately 320,000 clones, approximately 85% of them singletons. Material for sequencing was peripheral blood. This clonotype was sampled from a human donor in a cohort sampled during active COVID-19.

CDR3 nucleotide sequence: TGTGCCAGCAGCTTTTTCCAGGGTGCCTACGAGCAGTACTTC. Encoded protein: CASSFFQGAYEQYF. The chain has TRBV5-6 and TRBJ2-7; possibly TRBD1 for D (5 bases). Trimming shortened V by 2 bases and J by 2 bases, and 11 bases separated the two germline ends. This CDR3 region has 14 residues. Per the germline V gene, CDR1 is SGHDT and CDR2 is YYEEEE.